This TCR beta chain was retrieved from a study of identical twins. CDR3 size: 15 residues. Trimming shortened V by 0 bases and J by 0 bases, and 8 bases separated the two germline ends. The germline V gene has CDR1 SEHNR and CDR2 FQNEAQ (reference sequence). Using its own MiXCR run on the 5' RACE reads, TCRdb lists one record per CDR3 protein. The table lists hundreds of thousands of distinct CDR3 sequences, approximately 6.8% of them singletons. These data were likewise used in another study, on yellow fever vaccine responses in identical twins.

This TCR derives from a woman between 18 and 30 years old in good health. The chain has TRBV7-9 and TRBJ1-1; the D gene is possibly TRBD1 (5 bases). Material for sequencing was CD8+ T cells sorted from blood. The CDR3 DNA reads TGTGCCAGCAGCTTAGCTTTAGGGGTGAACACTGAAGCTTTCTTT. It codes for CASSLALGVNTEAFF.